These T cell receptor beta chains were read from a single sample in a study of blood T cell repertoires in COVID-19. Sequencing used immunoSEQ multiplex PCR; TCRdb keeps in-frame clones, though not all of them. The sample contains over 100,000 clones, 84% of which appear only once. The material sequenced was peripheral blood. Receptors were obtained from a woman aged 55-69 years with acute or convalescent COVID-19. CDR3s include the opening cysteine and the closing phenylalanine or tryptophan. Fields, in order: J gene, D gene, clone size, V gene, CDR3 DNA, CDR3 protein. A D gene is named only where the DNA matches it firmly. Size tells how often a clone was seen (once, few, many) or the class of an expanded clone, and some rows leave it out.

TRBJ2-2 NA NA TRBV6-6 TGTGCCAGCCTCAAACGCCGGGACACCGGGGAGCTGTTTTTT CASLKRRDTGELFF
TRBJ1-6 NA NA TRBV19 TGTGCCAGTAGTCCTACCCTTGCCTCCTTTTCACCCCTCCACTTT CASSPTLASFSPLHF
TRBJ1-1 TRBD1 NA TRBV24-1 TGTGCCACCAGAGACAGGGCTCACACTGAAGCTTTCTTT CATRDRAHTEAFF
TRBJ2-3 NA NA TRBV12-3/TRBV12-4 TGTGCCAGCAGTTCCCCGGACAGAGATACGCAGTATTTT CASSSPDRDTQYF
TRBJ2-1 TRBD1 NA TRBV24-1 TGTGCCACCAGTGGCTCGGGACAGGCCTCCTACAATGAGCAGTTCTTC CATSGSGQASYNEQFF
TRBJ1-1 NA NA TRBV7-9 TGTGCCAGCAGCCGAGAGGCCACTGAAGCTTTCTTT CASSREATEAFF
TRBJ1-5 TRBD1 NA TRBV19 TGTGCCAGTAGTATCGGACAGGGCCTAGGGAATCAGCCCCAGCATTTT CASSIGQGLGNQPQHF
TRBJ1-1 TRBD1 few TRBV28 TGTGCCAGCAGCTTCACAGGGGTGGGTCTGAACACTGAAGCTTTCTTT CASSFTGVGLNTEAFF
TRBJ1-2 NA NA TRBV3-1/TRBV3-2 TGTGCCAGCAGCCAAGTGGAGGGGAGGGCTGGCTACACCTTC CASSQVEGRAGYTF
TRBJ1-1 NA NA TRBV3-1/TRBV3-2 TGTGCCAGCAGCCAAGTGCCCTGGACAGCTCAGAACACTGAAGCTTTCTTT CASSQVPWTAQNTEAFF
TRBJ1-2 TRBD1 NA TRBV7-8 TGTGCCAGCAGCCTGCCGGGACAGCTGTCCGGCTACACCTTC CASSLPGQLSGYTF
TRBJ2-2 TRBD1 NA TRBV30 TGTGCCTGGAAAGGACAGGAGGCGGCCGGGGAGCTGTTTTTT CAWKGQEAAGELFF
TRBJ2-5 TRBD2 once TRBV27 TGTGCCAGCAACGAACCGGCTAGCGGGGGGGTTGGCACCCAGTACTTC CASNEPASGGVGTQYF
TRBJ1-1 TRBD1 NA TRBV10-1 TGCGCCAGCAGGAAAGGGACAGGGGCGGACACTGAAGCTTTCTTT CASRKGTGADTEAFF
TRBJ1-1 NA NA TRBV10-1 TGCGCCAGCAGTGAGTCGGCAGGGGTGAACACTGAAGCTTTCTTT CASSESAGVNTEAFF
TRBJ1-2 NA NA TRBV5-1 TGCGCCAGCAGCCCTTCCGGGACTAACTATGGCTACACCTTC CASSPSGTNYGYTF
TRBJ1-1 NA once TRBV5-1 TGCGCCAGCAGCACCCCAGGACGGGACACCAGGGGATATGGGACTGAAGCTTTCTTT CASSTPGRDTRGYGTEAFF
TRBJ2-2 TRBD1 NA TRBV24-1 TGTGCCACCAGTGCCGCCAGGGGGATCCACACCGGGGAGCTGTTTTTT CATSAARGIHTGELFF
TRBJ1-5 NA few TRBV3-1/TRBV3-2 TGTGCCAGCAGCCTCCGACAGGCTAATCAGCCCCAGCATTTT CASSLRQANQPQHF
TRBJ2-2 TRBD1 NA TRBV19 TGTGCCAGTGCCTACAGGGGGCGCGAGCTGTTTTTT CASAYRGRELFF
TRBJ2-5 TRBD2 NA TRBV29-1 TGCAGCGTTGACGGCGGGGGGGCCGGGGAGACCCAGTACTTC CSVDGGGAGETQYF
TRBJ2-5 NA once TRBV2 TGTGCCAGCAGTGGACTCACCTTCGAGACCCAGTACTTC CASSGLTFETQYF
TRBJ1-5 NA NA TRBV2 TGTGCCAGCAGTGAAAAAGGAAAAGACGCGGCGGGCCCTGGTCAGCCCCAGCATTTT CASSEKGKDAAGPGQPQHF
TRBJ1-2 TRBD1 NA TRBV5-6 TGTGCCAGCAGCTCGCCGACAGGGGCCCCACTCTATGGCTACACCTTC CASSSPTGAPLYGYTF
TRBJ2-2 TRBD1 NA TRBV9 TGTGCCAGCAGCGTGGGGACAGGCGCGAACACCGGGGAGCTGTTTTTT CASSVGTGANTGELFF
TRBJ2-5 NA NA TRBV29-1 TGCAGCGTTGCGGCGGAATCGAAGACCCAGTACTTC CSVAAESKTQYF
TRBJ1-2 NA NA TRBV6-5 TGTGCCAGCAGCTTAGGGGGGGCTAACTATGGCTACACCTTC CASSLGGANYGYTF
TRBJ2-2 TRBD2 NA TRBV27 TGTGCCAGCAGTTCGCTTAGCAAGCGGGGGGGCCGCGGGGAGCTGTTTTTT CASSSLSKRGGRGELFF
TRBJ2-3 NA NA TRBV24-1 TGTGCCACCAGTGACCCAGGGGCGGGGGACACAGATACGCAGTATTTT CATSDPGAGDTDTQYF
TRBJ1-5 TRBD1 NA TRBV6-5 TGTGCCAGCGAGGACAGGGGGACTCAGCCCCAGCATTTT CASEDRGTQPQHF
TRBJ1-3 NA NA TRBV6-5 TGTGCCAGCACCCCCAGAGCAGGGACTGGAAACACCATATATTTT CASTPRAGTGNTIYF
TRBJ2-2 TRBD2 once TRBV5-1 TGCGCCAGCAGCTTGGGAGCGGGGTCCAACACCGGGGAGCTGTTTTTT CASSLGAGSNTGELFF